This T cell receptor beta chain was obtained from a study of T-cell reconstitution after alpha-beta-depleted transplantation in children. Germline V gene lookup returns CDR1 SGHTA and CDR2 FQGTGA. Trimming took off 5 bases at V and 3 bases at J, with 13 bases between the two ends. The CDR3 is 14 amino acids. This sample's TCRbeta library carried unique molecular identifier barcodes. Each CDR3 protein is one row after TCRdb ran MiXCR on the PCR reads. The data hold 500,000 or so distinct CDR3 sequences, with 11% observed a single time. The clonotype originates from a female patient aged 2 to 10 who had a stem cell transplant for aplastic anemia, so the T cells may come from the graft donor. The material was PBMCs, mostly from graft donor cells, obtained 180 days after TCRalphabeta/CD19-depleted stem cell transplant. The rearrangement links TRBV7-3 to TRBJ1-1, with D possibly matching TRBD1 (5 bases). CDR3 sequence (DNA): TGTGCCAGCAGCCCCCACGGGGGGGACACTGAAGCTTTCTTT. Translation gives CASSPHGGDTEAFF.